The rows below give T cell receptor beta chains drawn from one sample of a study of shared clonotypes between healthy human individuals. The assay was immunoSEQ multiplex PCR, and TCRdb's table has in-frame clones only and misses some. The sample lists roughly 1,600,000 clones; around 98.5% were seen once. Sequences were obtained from naive CD4+ T cells sorted from blood. The receptor source for this set is a man aged 25 to 45 in good health. The CDR3 runs from the conserved cysteine through the conserved F or W. D genes are given only for firm matches. Expanded clones get a size class; other rows say once, few or many, or leave the size out.

j_call d_call clone_size v_call cdr3_nt cdr3_aa
TRBJ2-5 TRBD1 . TRBV7-2 TGTGCCAGCAGCGCCCGACAGGGGGCCTGGGAGACCCAGTACTTC CASSARQGAWETQYF
TRBJ2-6 TRBD2 . TRBV7-9 TGTGCCAGCAGCACCTTCGCGGGGGACGGCTCTGGGGCCAACGTCCTGACTTTC CASSTFAGDGSGANVLTF
TRBJ1-4 TRBD1 . TRBV5-1 TGCGCCAGCAGAAACGACAGGGGCTTTGGTGAAAAACTGTTTTTT CASRNDRGFGEKLFF
TRBJ2-1 . . TRBV11-1 TGTGCCAGCAGCGCAGGTGGGGGGCGGCCAGACAATGAGCAGTTCTTC CASSAGGGRPDNEQFF
TRBJ2-7 TRBD1 . TRBV10-3 TGTGCCATCACCCGGGACAGGGGTTACGAGCAGTACTTC CAITRDRGYEQYF
TRBJ2-2 TRBD2 . TRBV18 TGTGCCAGCACAGCGGGAGCCGGGGAGCTGTTTTTT CASTAGAGELFF
TRBJ1-1 TRBD1 . TRBV18 TGTGCCAGCTCACCTGCCCAGGGGGCCCTGGTTGAAGCTTTCTTT CASSPAQGALVEAFF
TRBJ2-7 . . TRBV28 TGTGCCAGCAGAAGGACGGGGGCGTCGTGGGAGCAGTACTTC CASRRTGASWEQYF
TRBJ2-7 . . TRBV5-1 TGCGCCAGCAGCCTTGGGGGGACAGTAGCCTACGAGCAGTACTTC CASSLGGTVAYEQYF
TRBJ2-1 TRBD2 . TRBV9 TGTGCCAGCAGCGACATTTTGGCTAGCGGGAGGTGGAGTGATGAGCAGTTCTTC CASSDILASGRWSDEQFF
TRBJ2-5 TRBD1 . TRBV5-4 TGTGCCAGCAGCGCGCGACAGGGGGCCGGAGAGACCCAGTACTTC CASSARQGAGETQYF
TRBJ1-5 TRBD1 once TRBV19 TGTGCCAGTAGCGCAAGGGGACAGGGATATAGCAATCAGCCCCAGCATTTT CASSARGQGYSNQPQHF
TRBJ2-1 TRBD1 . TRBV7-2 TGTGCCAGCAGCCGAGCTCCCCGGGACAGCCACTACAATGAGCAGTTCTTC CASSRAPRDSHYNEQFF
TRBJ2-7 . . TRBV5-1 TGCGTGACGGGGCCGACTTCCTACGAGCAGTACTTC CVTGPTSYEQYF
TRBJ1-3 . . TRBV18 TGTGCCAGCTCAACCAGGGGTCGCCTCACCCGAAACACCATATATTTT CASSTRGRLTRNTIYF
TRBJ2-5 . . TRBV7-9 TGTGCCAGCAGTTCATTCCAGTCTGCAGAGACCCAGTACTTC CASSSFQSAETQYF
TRBJ2-7 . . TRBV6-1 TGTGCCAGCAGGGATCAAGGAGAGCAGTACTTC CASRDQGEQYF
TRBJ1-1 TRBD1 once TRBV2 TGTGCCAGCAGTGAAGGGACAGGGAAGACTGAAGCTTTCTTT CASSEGTGKTEAFF